This is a list of T cell receptor beta chains from one sample in a study of blood T cell repertoires in COVID-19. Only in-frame clones appear in the TCRdb table, and some are missing; sequencing was by immunoSEQ multiplex PCR. This sample carries tens of thousands of clones, around 86% of them seen once, and the ten largest clones take less than 15%. Source material: peripheral blood. These receptors all come from a woman over 75 with active or convalescent COVID-19. Both conserved end residues are part of each CDR3. Each record gives: clone size, J gene, V gene, D gene, CDR3 protein, CDR3 DNA. D genes are given only for firm matches. Expanded clones get a size class; other rows say once, few or many, or leave the size out.

abundance: .
j_gene: TRBJ2-5
v_gene: TRBV6-5
d_gene: .
CDR3aa: CASSYSAGSGAQYF
CDR3nt: TGTGCCAGCAGTTACTCTGCAGGGTCAGGGGCCCAGTACTTC

abundance: once
j_gene: TRBJ1-1
v_gene: TRBV28
d_gene: TRBD1
CDR3aa: CASKSDRGRLTEAFF
CDR3nt: TGTGCCAGCAAATCCGACAGGGGGCGCCTCACTGAAGCTTTCTTT

abundance: once
j_gene: TRBJ1-1
v_gene: TRBV19
d_gene: .
CDR3aa: CASSIVKGGLLKNTEAFF
CDR3nt: TGTGCCAGTAGTATAGTTAAGGGGGGGCTTCTTAAGAACACTGAAGCTTTCTTT

abundance: .
j_gene: TRBJ2-2
v_gene: TRBV7-9
d_gene: .
CDR3aa: CASSLTVAGELFF
CDR3nt: TGTGCCAGCAGCTTAACTGTCGCCGGGGAGCTGTTTTTT

abundance: .
j_gene: TRBJ1-3
v_gene: TRBV6-6
d_gene: .
CDR3aa: CASRESTGHSGNTIYF
CDR3nt: TGTGCCAGCAGGGAATCGACAGGCCACTCTGGAAACACCATATATTTT

abundance: few
j_gene: TRBJ1-6
v_gene: TRBV2
d_gene: .
CDR3aa: CASSVPQTANSPLHF
CDR3nt: TGTGCCAGCAGTGTCCCTCAGACAGCCAATTCACCCCTCCACTTT

abundance: .
j_gene: TRBJ2-2
v_gene: TRBV5-5
d_gene: .
CDR3aa: CASSLLWITVNTGELFF
CDR3nt: TGTGCCAGCAGCTTGCTCTGGATAACAGTGAACACCGGGGAGCTGTTTTTT

abundance: .
j_gene: TRBJ2-7
v_gene: TRBV5-1
d_gene: TRBD2
CDR3aa: CASSVARTSGFDEQYF
CDR3nt: TGCGCCAGCAGCGTGGCCCGGACTAGCGGGTTTGACGAGCAGTACTTC

abundance: .
j_gene: TRBJ1-1
v_gene: TRBV19
d_gene: .
CDR3aa: CASSKGRTGDTEAFF
CDR3nt: TGTGCCAGTAGTAAAGGACGTACCGGGGACACTGAAGCTTTCTTT

abundance: .
j_gene: TRBJ1-4
v_gene: TRBV5-4
d_gene: TRBD1
CDR3aa: CASSPGTGGEKLFF
CDR3nt: TGTGCCAGCAGCCCCGGGACAGGGGGCGAAAAACTGTTTTTT

abundance: .
j_gene: TRBJ1-3
v_gene: TRBV28
d_gene: .
CDR3aa: CASSFLQDYYPGNTIYF
CDR3nt: TGTGCCAGCAGTTTCCTACAGGATTACTATCCTGGAAACACCATATATTTT

abundance: .
j_gene: TRBJ2-3
v_gene: TRBV5-1
d_gene: TRBD1
CDR3aa: CASNLDRGGTDTQYF
CDR3nt: TGCGCCAGCAATCTCGACAGGGGGGGCACAGATACGCAGTATTTT

abundance: few
j_gene: TRBJ1-1
v_gene: TRBV18
d_gene: TRBD1
CDR3aa: CASSLGTAGGTEAFF
CDR3nt: TGTGCCAGCTCACTGGGGACAGCGGGCGGCACTGAAGCTTTCTTT

abundance: .
j_gene: TRBJ2-5
v_gene: TRBV5-1
d_gene: TRBD2
CDR3aa: CASSLTSGGAMRAQYF
CDR3nt: TGCGCCAGCAGCTTGACTAGCGGGGGGGCTATGAGGGCCCAGTACTTC

abundance: .
j_gene: TRBJ2-7
v_gene: TRBV5-6
d_gene: .
CDR3aa: CASTQDGGPYEQYF
CDR3nt: TGTGCCAGCACCCAAGATGGGGGCCCCTACGAGCAGTACTTC

abundance: .
j_gene: TRBJ2-5
v_gene: TRBV11-3
d_gene: TRBD1
CDR3aa: CASSYGQAMGRETQYF
CDR3nt: TGTGCCAGCAGCTACGGACAGGCTATGGGGAGAGAGACCCAGTACTTC

abundance: few
j_gene: TRBJ2-5
v_gene: TRBV19
d_gene: .
CDR3aa: CASSTGEWETQYF
CDR3nt: TGTGCCAGTAGTACGGGGGAATGGGAGACCCAGTACTTC

abundance: .
j_gene: TRBJ2-1
v_gene: TRBV5-1
d_gene: .
CDR3aa: CASSLGGRGPLPNEQFF
CDR3nt: TGCGCCAGCAGCTTGGGTGGGCGGGGGCCGCTTCCGAATGAGCAGTTCTTC

abundance: .
j_gene: TRBJ1-2
v_gene: TRBV19
d_gene: .
CDR3aa: CASSIPSTNIPHGYTF
CDR3nt: TGTGCCAGTAGTATACCCTCGACAAACATACCCCATGGCTACACCTTC

abundance: .
j_gene: TRBJ2-1
v_gene: TRBV5-6
d_gene: .
CDR3aa: CASSYRVTSYNEQFF
CDR3nt: TGTGCCAGCAGCTACAGGGTAACTTCCTACAATGAGCAGTTCTTC

abundance: .
j_gene: TRBJ1-1
v_gene: TRBV7-9
d_gene: TRBD1
CDR3aa: CASSFPGQTMNTEAFF
CDR3nt: TGTGCCAGCAGCTTCCCGGGACAGACCATGAACACTGAAGCTTTCTTT

abundance: once
j_gene: TRBJ1-4
v_gene: TRBV30
d_gene: .
CDR3aa: CAWRIGGAGDEKLFF
CDR3nt: TGTGCCTGGAGAATAGGGGGGGCTGGAGATGAAAAACTGTTTTTT

abundance: .
j_gene: TRBJ2-2
v_gene: TRBV4-2
d_gene: .
CDR3aa: CASSMRQTGELFF
CDR3nt: TGTGCCAGCAGCATGAGACAGACCGGGGAGCTGTTTTTT

abundance: .
j_gene: TRBJ2-1
v_gene: TRBV2
d_gene: TRBD2
CDR3aa: CARGGGLAGLNEQFF
CDR3nt: TGTGCCCGCGGGGGGGGACTAGCGGGGCTCAATGAGCAGTTCTTC

abundance: .
j_gene: TRBJ1-6
v_gene: TRBV19
d_gene: TRBD1
CDR3aa: CASRTLSGGNSPLHF
CDR3nt: TGTGCCAGTAGAACACTATCAGGGGGGAATTCACCCCTCCACTTT

abundance: .
j_gene: TRBJ2-6
v_gene: TRBV28
d_gene: .
CDR3aa: CASTKAGSGANVLTF
CDR3nt: TGTGCCAGCACAAAAGCAGGCTCTGGGGCCAACGTCCTGACTTTC

abundance: .
j_gene: TRBJ1-4
v_gene: TRBV9
d_gene: TRBD1
CDR3aa: CASSVGTASQEKLFF
CDR3nt: TGTGCCAGCAGCGTCGGGACAGCCTCTCAGGAAAAACTGTTTTTT

abundance: once
j_gene: TRBJ1-2
v_gene: TRBV11-3
d_gene: .
CDR3aa: CASSSPSAGTGYGYTF
CDR3nt: TGTGCCAGCAGCTCTCCTTCCGCCGGGACTGGCTATGGCTACACCTTC

abundance: .
j_gene: TRBJ1-2
v_gene: TRBV4-3
d_gene: TRBD1
CDR3aa: CASSQVTTGGNYGYTF
CDR3nt: TGCGCCAGCAGCCAAGTTACGACAGGGGGGAACTATGGCTACACCTTC

abundance: .
j_gene: TRBJ2-7
v_gene: TRBV28
d_gene: TRBD2
CDR3aa: CASSPTPHGGGGYEQYF
CDR3nt: TGTGCCAGCAGTCCGACCCCCCACGGGGGGGGTGGGTACGAGCAGTACTTC

abundance: .
j_gene: TRBJ1-1
v_gene: TRBV5-1
d_gene: .
CDR3aa: CASSLESFGAEAFF
CDR3nt: TGCGCCAGCAGCTTGGAAAGTTTCGGTGCTGAAGCTTTCTTT

abundance: .
j_gene: TRBJ2-7
v_gene: TRBV9
d_gene: .
CDR3aa: CASSVVNGKGEQYF
CDR3nt: TGTGCCAGCAGCGTAGTAAACGGGAAAGGCGAGCAGTACTTC

abundance: .
j_gene: TRBJ2-7
v_gene: TRBV27
d_gene: TRBD1
CDR3aa: CASSKTGTGLYEQYF
CDR3nt: TGTGCCAGCAGCAAAACCGGGACAGGCCTCTACGAGCAGTACTTC

abundance: .
j_gene: TRBJ2-7
v_gene: TRBV5-4
d_gene: TRBD1
CDR3aa: CASSRNRWTGGTHEQYF
CDR3nt: TGTGCCAGCAGCCGAAATCGATGGACAGGGGGAACCCACGAGCAGTACTTC

abundance: once
j_gene: TRBJ1-1
v_gene: TRBV29-1
d_gene: TRBD1
CDR3aa: CSVVVSGGNTEAFF
CDR3nt: TGCAGCGTTGTTGTGTCAGGGGGGAACACTGAAGCTTTCTTT